This TCR beta chain is drawn from a study of blood T cell repertoires in COVID-19 (dated by TCRdb to the early 2020s). Context from the whole study: The collaborator samples originated in the United States, Italy and Spain and spanned the acute and convalescent phases of COVID-19. The material from the prospective study consisted of cDNA or gDNA derived from T cells, B-cell-depleted T cells, or PBMCs. Deeply sampled blood TCRbeta repertoires from subjects exposed to, actively infected with, or recovered from COVID-19 were included in the dataset. The repertoires were released in a freely available public database meant as a resource for research on the immune response to SARS-CoV-2. Samples came from the ongoing ImmuneRACE study (first 160 participants) plus 1,254 subjects from 6 global collaborators. Sample metadata almost always included a de-identified subject ID, COVID-19 status, age in years and sex. Where HLA class I and class II types were available, the types were taken from metadata supplied by the sample provider, not from assay-based typing. Results the study describes overall, beyond this receptor: Clinical and demographic metadata were provided uncurated, with the amount varying by source and participant.

TCRbeta CDR3 regions were amplified from genomic DNA using the immunoSEQ Assay, a bias-controlled multiplex PCR. As for the original processing: The number of nucleated cells in each sample was estimated from the amplification of reference gene primers within the assay. To quantify the absolute abundance of each unique TCRbeta CDR3 rearrangement, sequence reads were collapsed and filtered. Productive Simpson clonality was computed per sample as the square root of Simpson's diversity index over productive rearrangements. Held by TCRdb, this immuneACCESS table contains in-frame sequences only and omits some clones. Under half of the omission traces to an unresolved V gene where checked; the cause of the rest is unknown. V and J calls and clone size are given by that table; D and trimming were obtained from the DNA. The sample table contains 110,000 to 150,000 clones; only one count was recorded for around 89% of them. Of the sample, 3% to 3.5% falls within the top ten clones.

From the germline V gene, CDR1 is SGDLS and CDR2 is YYNGEE. Counted from cysteine to phenylalanine, this CDR3 has 16 amino acids. Here the CDR3 DNA is all that survives: 48 bases in frame from base 1. Germline trimming: 0 bases from V, 4 bases from J; junction bases outside gene matches: 4. About this clone: Its antigen is not yet known. The record has no base qualities; no much larger clone is one base away.

Whole blood was collected in K2EDTA tubes by collaborating institutions according to the institutions' own protocols. For TCRbeta analysis, collaborators shipped samples in one of three forms: frozen whole blood, isolated PBMCs, or DNA extracted from either of those sample types. Sequencing was done on a sample of peripheral blood. The TCR was taken from a woman in her sixties with active COVID-19. This sequence uses TRBV9 and TRBJ1-6, and TRBD1 aligns with 7 junction nucleotides. The DNA sequence reads TGTGCCAGCAGCGTAGACCGGGACAGATATAATTCACCCCTCCACTTT. It is translated as CASSVDRDRYNSPLHF.